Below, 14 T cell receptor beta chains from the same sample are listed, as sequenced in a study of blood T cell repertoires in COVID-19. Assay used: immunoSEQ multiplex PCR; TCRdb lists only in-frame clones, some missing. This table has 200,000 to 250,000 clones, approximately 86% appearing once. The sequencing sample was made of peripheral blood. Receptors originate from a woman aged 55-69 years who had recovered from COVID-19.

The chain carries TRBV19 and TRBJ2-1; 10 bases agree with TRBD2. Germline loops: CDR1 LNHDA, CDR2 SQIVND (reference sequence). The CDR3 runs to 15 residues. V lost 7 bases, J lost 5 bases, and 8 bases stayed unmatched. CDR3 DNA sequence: TGTGCCAGTATGAGGACTAGCGGTATAAACAATGAGCAGTTCTTC. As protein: CASMRTSGINNEQFF.

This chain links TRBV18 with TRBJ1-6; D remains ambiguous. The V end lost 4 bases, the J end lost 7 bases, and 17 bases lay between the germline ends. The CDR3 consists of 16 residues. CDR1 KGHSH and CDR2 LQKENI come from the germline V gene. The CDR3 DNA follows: TGTGCCAGCTCACGGGAGGGAGGGCCGGTCAATTCACCCCTCCACTTT. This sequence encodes CASSREGGPVNSPLHF. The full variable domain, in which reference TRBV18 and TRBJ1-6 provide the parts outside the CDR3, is NAGVMQNPRHLVRRRGQEARLRCSPMKGHSHVYWYRQLPEEGLKFMVYLQKENIIDESGMPKERFSAEFPKEGPSILRIQQVVRGDSAAYFCASSREGGPVNSPLHFGNGTRLTVT.

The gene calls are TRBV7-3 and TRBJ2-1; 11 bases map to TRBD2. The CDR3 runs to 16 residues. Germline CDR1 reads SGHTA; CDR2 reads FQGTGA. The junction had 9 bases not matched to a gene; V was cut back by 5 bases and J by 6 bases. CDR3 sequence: CASSHLRTSGGNEQFF. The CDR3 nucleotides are TGTGCCAGCAGCCACTTACGTACTAGCGGGGGCAATGAGCAGTTCTTC.

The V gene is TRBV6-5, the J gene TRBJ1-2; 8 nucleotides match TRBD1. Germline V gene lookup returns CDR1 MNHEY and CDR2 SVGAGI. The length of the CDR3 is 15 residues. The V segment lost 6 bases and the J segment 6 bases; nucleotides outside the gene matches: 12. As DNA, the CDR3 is TGTGCCAGCAGCCCCGGACAGGGTCTAGGCGATGGCTACACCTTC. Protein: CASSPGQGLGDGYTF.

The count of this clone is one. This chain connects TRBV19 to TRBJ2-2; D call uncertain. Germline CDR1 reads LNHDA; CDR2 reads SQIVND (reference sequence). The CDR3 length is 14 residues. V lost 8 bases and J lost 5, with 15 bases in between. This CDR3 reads CASSRQVKTGELFF. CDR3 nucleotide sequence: TGTGCCAGTTCAAGACAAGTCAAGACCGGGGAGCTGTTTTTT. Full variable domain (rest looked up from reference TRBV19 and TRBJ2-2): DGGITQSPKYLFRKEGQNVTLSCEQNLNHDAMYWYRQDPGQGLRLIYYSQIVNDFQKGDIAEGYSVSREKKESFPLTVTSAQKNPTAFYLCASSRQVKTGELFFGEGSRLTVL.

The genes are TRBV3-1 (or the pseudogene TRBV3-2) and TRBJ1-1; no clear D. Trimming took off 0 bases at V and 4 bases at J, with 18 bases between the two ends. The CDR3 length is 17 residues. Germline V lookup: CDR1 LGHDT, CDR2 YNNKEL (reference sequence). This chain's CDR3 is CASSQDERLVGATEAFF. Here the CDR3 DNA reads TGTGCCAGCAGCCAAGACGAACGATTGGTCGGTGCCACTGAAGCTTTCTTT.

The CDR3 protein is CASSYSTGGWEKLFF. The DNA of the CDR3 is TGTGCCAGCAGTTACTCCACGGGGGGCTGGGAAAAACTGTTTTTT. The V and J genes are TRBV6-2 or TRBV6-3 and TRBJ1-4, with D possibly being TRBD1 (6 bases). Germline CDR1 reads MNHEY; CDR2 reads SVGEGT. The CDR3 spans 15 residues. Trimming removed 0 bases at V and 8 bases at J, with 13 bases between.

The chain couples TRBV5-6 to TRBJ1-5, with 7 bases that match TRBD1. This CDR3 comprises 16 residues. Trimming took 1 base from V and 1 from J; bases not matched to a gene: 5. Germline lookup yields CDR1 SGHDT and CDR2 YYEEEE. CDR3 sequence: CASSLTGVGSNQPQHF. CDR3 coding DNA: TGTGCCAGCAGCTTGACAGGGGTTGGGAGCAATCAGCCCCAGCATTTT.

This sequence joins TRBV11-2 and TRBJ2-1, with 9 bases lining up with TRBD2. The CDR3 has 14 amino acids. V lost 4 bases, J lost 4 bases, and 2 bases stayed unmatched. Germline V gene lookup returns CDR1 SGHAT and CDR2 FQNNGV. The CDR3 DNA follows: TGTGCCAGCAGCTCGACTAGCGGATACAATGAGCAGTTCTTC. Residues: CASSSTSGYNEQFF.

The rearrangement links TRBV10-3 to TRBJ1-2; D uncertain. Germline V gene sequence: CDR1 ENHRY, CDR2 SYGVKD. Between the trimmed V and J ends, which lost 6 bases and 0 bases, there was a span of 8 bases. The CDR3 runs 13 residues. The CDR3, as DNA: TGTGCCATCAGCGAGGGCACTAACTATGGCTACACCTTC. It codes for CAISEGTNYGYTF.

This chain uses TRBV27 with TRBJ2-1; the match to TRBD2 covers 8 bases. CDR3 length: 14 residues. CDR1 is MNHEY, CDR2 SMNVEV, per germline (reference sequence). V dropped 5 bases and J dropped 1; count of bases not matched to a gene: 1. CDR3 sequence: CASSGGGSYNEQFF. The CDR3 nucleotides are TGTGCCAGCAGTGGCGGGGGGTCCTACAATGAGCAGTTCTTC.

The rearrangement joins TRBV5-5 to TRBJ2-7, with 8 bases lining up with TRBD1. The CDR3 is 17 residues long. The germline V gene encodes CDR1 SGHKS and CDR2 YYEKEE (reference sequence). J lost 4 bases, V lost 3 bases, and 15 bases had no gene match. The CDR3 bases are TGTGCCAGCAGCTCTCCTCTACGCAGGGGGCCTTGGTACGAGCAGTACTTC. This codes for CASSSPLRRGPWYEQYF.

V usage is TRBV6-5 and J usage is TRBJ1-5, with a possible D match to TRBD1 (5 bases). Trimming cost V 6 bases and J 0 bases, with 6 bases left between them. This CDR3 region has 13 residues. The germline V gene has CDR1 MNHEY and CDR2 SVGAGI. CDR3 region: CASRQDSNQPQHF. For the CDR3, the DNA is TGTGCCAGCAGACAGGATAGCAATCAGCCCCAGCATTTT.

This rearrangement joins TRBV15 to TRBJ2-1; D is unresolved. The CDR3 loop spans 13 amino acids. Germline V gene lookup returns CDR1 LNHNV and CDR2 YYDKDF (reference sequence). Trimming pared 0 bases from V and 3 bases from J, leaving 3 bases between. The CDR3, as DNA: TGTGCCACCAGCAGAGACCACTACAATGAGCAGTTCTTC. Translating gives CATSRDHYNEQFF.